The 3 T cell receptor beta chains given below trace back to one sample, sequenced in a study of cytotoxic CD8 clonotypes in ibrutinib-treated CLL. Some clones are missing from TCRdb's copy, which holds only in-frame ones; the method was immunoSEQ multiplex PCR. Among about 200,000 clones, just under 80% were seen once, and the ten largest hold roughly 11%. The sample was PBMCs, taken after 12 months of ibrutinib treatment. The receptors originated from a human donor with chronic lymphocytic leukemia.

A single count supports this clone. V is TRBV5-1 and J is TRBJ1-4, with D perhaps TRBD1 (5 bases). CDR1 and CDR2 (germline): SGHRS, YFSETQ. The CDR3 contains 14 residues. V was trimmed by 4 bases and J by 4 bases, leaving 11 bases between them. CDR3: CASSGAQFNEKLFF. CDR3 bases: TGCGCCAGCAGCGGGGCCCAGTTTAATGAAAAACTGTTTTTT.

The rearrangement joins TRBV4-1 to TRBJ1-2; perhaps TRBD1 as D (5 bases). Germline V gene sequence: CDR1 MGHRA, CDR2 YSYEKL. V lost 3 bases to trimming and J lost 1 base, with 12 bases between them. This CDR3 is 15 amino acids long. The CDR3 nucleotides are TGCGCCAGCAGCCAGACCGGGACCGTTAACTATGGCTACACCTTC. Amino acid sequence: CASSQTGTVNYGYTF.

V is TRBV5-1 and J is TRBJ2-2; the D is unclear. Germline values: CDR1 SGHRS, CDR2 YFSETQ. The CDR3 extends over 12 amino acids. The germline V and J ends were trimmed by 4 bases and 4 bases, with 5 bases remaining between them. CDR3 protein: CASSLITGELFF. CDR3 nucleotide sequence: TGCGCCAGCAGCCTTATCACCGGGGAGCTGTTTTTT.